The present T cell receptor beta chain was sequenced within a study of T cells in Graves' hyperthyroidism and ophthalmopathy. Study-level background: Peripheral blood collection took place at initial diagnosis, before any treatment.

Newly diagnosed hyperthyroidism patients aged 18 to 65 years had disease lasting under 2 months. Any patient presenting with uncontrolled infection, other autoimmune disease, pregnancy or lactation was left out. Initially, at the first diagnosis of hyperthyroidism and before any ophthalmopathy symptoms, blood was sampled. The CDR3 regions of TCR beta were amplified from RNA transcripts. HTBI primers were used for first-round RT-PCR of the TCR CDR3. TCRdb called the multiplex PCR reads again in MiXCR, with one record for every CDR3 protein. The repertoire consists of 550,000 to 650,000 distinct CDR3 sequences, with about 15% occurring once and the leading ten covering more than 4.5%. The sample holds a few counts of this clonotype. The clonotype originates from a woman in her 30s with Graves' hyperthyroidism that later progressed to Graves' ophthalmopathy. The sequenced sample consisted of blood.

DNA for the CDR3: TGTGCCAGCAGCTTTGGCGGGAATCGCGATGAGCAGTTCTTC. As protein: CASSFGGNRDEQFF. This sequence joins TRBV11-3 and TRBJ2-1; D is possibly TRBD2 (6 bases). CDR1 is SGHNT, CDR2 YENEEA, per germline. Trimming took 3 bases from V and 8 from J, leaving 14 bases between them. This CDR3 is built from 14 residues.